A selection of T cell receptor beta chains follows, all from one sample in a study of shared T cell receptors in the human thymus. Profiling relied on immunoSEQ multiplex PCR, and the TCRdb table lists in-frame clones only, not all of them. The sample consists of approximately 490,000 clones, approximately 78% of them appearing once. These data are also associated with another study on human thymus T cells.

Sample: thymocytes. These TCRs come from a boy under three years old with a congenital heart defect. Both conserved end residues are part of each CDR3. Rows give clone size only sometimes, using once, few, many, or a class for an expanded clone.

clone size	J gene	V gene	CDR3 protein
NA	TRBJ2-1	TRBV5-4	CASSPSTGLANNEQFF
NA	TRBJ1-1	TRBV2	CASSERGAEAFF
NA	TRBJ1-1	TRBV20-1	CSASDRVVAFF
NA	TRBJ2-7	TRBV11-2	CASSLDFAGGPYEQYF
NA	TRBJ2-4	TRBV30	CACRTDSELAKNIQYF
NA	TRBJ2-3	TRBV11-3	CASSPGHSTDTQYF
NA	TRBJ2-1	TRBV2	CASSDFSHEQFF
NA	TRBJ2-2	TRBV13	CASSLKAGGPSGELFF
NA	TRBJ2-7	TRBV6-1	CASSGNRGRYEQYF
once	TRBJ1-2	TRBV10-1	CASSDRVRDNYGYTF
NA	TRBJ2-7	TRBV7-2	CASSLWLVTSYEQYF